This passage covers 26 T cell receptor beta chains from one sample sequenced in a study of blood T cell repertoires in COVID-19. Profiling relied on immunoSEQ multiplex PCR, and the TCRdb table lists in-frame clones only, not all of them. Of about 40,000 clones listed, around 87% were seen once; the top ten hold roughly 9.3%. Input material: peripheral blood. These receptors were obtained from a woman older than 75 with active COVID-19.

Only a few counts were recorded for this clone. The chain combines TRBV7-2 with TRBJ2-1, with a tentative D call TRBD1 (5 bases). V was shortened by 4 bases and J by 0 bases, with 10 bases between the two germline ends. Germline V CDR1 and CDR2: SGHTA, FQGNSA. This CDR3 region has 15 residues. CDR3 DNA sequence: TGTGCCAGCAGCTCACAGGTAAGCTCCTACAATGAGCAGTTCTTC. Translating gives CASSSQVSSYNEQFF.

The V call is TRBV24-1, the J call TRBJ2-3; D may be TRBD2 (7 bases). Germline CDR1 reads KGHDR; CDR2 reads SFDVKD. V gave up 3 bases and J gave up 1 base, with 16 bases separating them. The CDR3 spans 17 residues. The CDR3 region is CATSDGGAGRGTDTQYF. The CDR3 DNA is TGTGCCACCAGTGATGGGGGGGCAGGGCGAGGCACAGATACGCAGTATTTT.

The V gene is TRBV28, the J gene TRBJ1-6; 7 positions agree with TRBD1. J gave up 5 bases and V 10 bases, and 8 bases lay outside the gene matches. Germline V gene sequence: CDR1 MDHEN, CDR2 SYDVKM. The CDR3 extends over 14 amino acids. As DNA, the CDR3 is TGTGCCACCCTACTTGGACAGGATAATTCACCCCTCCACTTT. This translates into CATLLGQDNSPLHF.

The V call is TRBV28, the J call TRBJ2-7; 9 bases map to TRBD1. Germline V CDR1 and CDR2: MDHEN, SYDVKM. This CDR3 has 13 amino acids. The V segment lost 6 bases and the J segment 3 bases; nucleotides outside the gene matches: 3. In nucleotides, the CDR3 is TGTGCCAGCAGGGGACAGGGACTCTACGAGCAGTACTTC. Its protein product is CASRGQGLYEQYF.

The rearrangement joins TRBV21-1 to TRBJ2-7; the table gives TRBD1 as D, unverified against the DNA. TRBV21-1 is classified as a pseudogene. This CDR3 has 14 amino acids. The chain's CDR3 is CASSARTGHYEQYF. In DNA, the CDR3 is TGTGCCAGCAGCGCGAGGACAGGGCACTACGAGCAGTACTTC.

This clone was found once. The chain has TRBV6-2 or TRBV6-3 and TRBJ2-7; 8 bases fit TRBD1. The CDR3 runs 17 residues. Germline V gene data show CDR1 as MNHEY and CDR2 as SVGEGT. V was clipped by 0 bases and J by 0 bases; unmatched bases: 7. CDR3 sequence: CASSYSIWDRISYEQYF. In DNA form, the CDR3 reads TGTGCCAGCAGTTACTCGATATGGGACAGGATCTCCTACGAGCAGTACTTC.

V usage is TRBV18 and J usage is TRBJ1-2; tentatively, D is TRBD1 (6 bases). Germline CDR1 KGHSH, CDR2 LQKENI. The CDR3 has 15 residues. Trimming stripped 3 bases from V and 8 bases from J, with 19 bases between. This chain's CDR3 is CASSPNTGRNGGYTF. CDR3 nucleotide sequence: TGTGCCAGCTCACCTAATACAGGGCGGAACGGAGGCTACACCTTC. The full variable domain, in which reference TRBV18 and TRBJ1-2 provide the parts outside the CDR3, is NAGVMQNPRHLVRRRGQEARLRCSPMKGHSHVYWYRQLPEEGLKFMVYLQKENIIDESGMPKERFSAEFPKEGPSILRIQQVVRGDSAAYFCASSPNTGRNGGYTFGSGTRLTVV.

V is TRBV5-1 and J is TRBJ1-2; TRBD1 aligns across 7 bases. The V and J ends lost 5 bases and 8 bases, in that order; junction bases with no gene match: 12. CDR3 length: 14 amino acids. CDR1 SGHRS and CDR2 YFSETQ come from the germline V gene. In DNA form, the CDR3 reads TGCGCCAGCAGTTTCCAGGGGGGCCAGGACGGCTACACCTTC. Amino acids: CASSFQGGQDGYTF.

V gene TRBV18 combines with J gene TRBJ2-7; 9 bases are shared with TRBD1. The CDR3 contains 14 residues. Trimming at V came to 3 bases and at J to 5 bases, leaving 5 bases not matched to a gene. Germline loops: CDR1 KGHSH, CDR2 LQKENI. CDR3 region: CASSPGQGGNEQYF. In DNA form, the CDR3 reads TGTGCCAGCTCACCGGGACAGGGAGGAAACGAGCAGTACTTC. The full variable domain, rest sourced from reference TRBV18 and TRBJ2-7, is NAGVMQNPRHLVRRRGQEARLRCSPMKGHSHVYWYRQLPEEGLKFMVYLQKENIIDESGMPKERFSAEFPKEGPSILRIQQVVRGDSAAYFCASSPGQGGNEQYFGPGTRLTVT.

This clone was recorded a few times. V usage is TRBV6-5 and J usage is TRBJ2-3; D might be TRBD2 (6 bases). Per germline, CDR1 MNHEY and CDR2 SVGAGI. The CDR3 runs to 13 residues. V gave up 6 bases and J gave up 5 bases, with 12 bases separating them. CDR3 loop: CASRGTGLDTQYF. The CDR3 nucleotides are TGTGCCAGCAGGGGGACGGGACTAGATACGCAGTATTTT.

This sequence joins TRBV18 and TRBJ1-4; D gene ambiguous. CDR3 length: 18 amino acids. V lost 0 bases and J lost 2, with 16 bases in between. Germline CDR1 is KGHSH and CDR2 is LQKENI. In DNA form, the CDR3 reads TGTGCCAGCTCACCACCGGCCGGGGTGCGGGAGACTAATGAAAAACTGTTTTTT. Protein sequence: CASSPPAGVRETNEKLFF.

The V call is TRBV30, the J call TRBJ2-7; D not resolved. The CDR3 is 12 amino acids. Germline loops: CDR1 GTSNPN, CDR2 SVGIG (reference sequence). The V and J ends lost 1 base and 8 bases respectively, with 12 bases between them. DNA for the CDR3: TGTGCCTGGAGTGACAGATACGAGCAGCAGTACTTC. It encodes CAWSDRYEQQYF.

This rearrangement joins TRBV4-3 to TRBJ1-4; a possible D gene is TRBD1 (5 bases). This CDR3 has 18 residues. V dropped 0 bases and J dropped 4 bases, with 18 bases sitting between them. The germline CDR1 and CDR2 sequences are LGHNA and YSLEER. CDR3 sequence: CASSQDIDRGVDNEKLFF. The CDR3 nucleotides are TGCGCCAGCAGCCAAGATATCGATCGGGGGGTAGATAATGAAAAACTGTTTTTT.

The V call is TRBV7-8, the J call TRBJ1-5, with a tentative D call TRBD1 (5 bases). The CDR3 is made up of 15 amino acids. V dropped 2 bases and J dropped 4 bases, with 12 bases sitting between them. CDR1 is SGHVS, CDR2 FQNEAQ, per germline. Written as DNA, the CDR3 is TGTGCCAGCAGCTTAACAAGGGGAGGAAATCAGCCCCAGCATTTT. This sequence encodes CASSLTRGGNQPQHF.

This chain uses TRBV19 with TRBJ2-5; 12 positions agree with TRBD1. This CDR3 is 17 amino acids long. Unmatched junction bases numbered 12, after V lost 5 bases and J lost 5 bases. In germline, CDR1 is LNHDA, CDR2 SQIVND (reference sequence). The CDR3 bases are TGTGCCAGTAGTCCCCCCAGGGGACAGGGGGCCCGGGAGACCCAGTACTTC. Protein product: CASSPPRGQGARETQYF.

The chain links TRBV27 to TRBJ1-4, with TRBD1 matching 12 bases. Germline lookup yields CDR1 MNHEY and CDR2 SMNVEV (reference sequence). With V trimmed by 8 bases and J by 6 bases, 10 bases remained unmatched. The CDR3 contains 16 residues. The CDR3 DNA follows: TGTGCCAGCGGTGCGGGACAGGGGGCCGTGTATGAAAAACTGTTTTTT. Encoded protein: CASGAGQGAVYEKLFF.

This chain joins TRBV5-5 and TRBJ1-5; D is undetermined. The CDR3 covers 14 residues. V lost 0 bases to trimming and J lost 7 bases, with 11 bases between them. Germline-derived CDR1 and CDR2 are SGHKS and YYEKEE (reference sequence). For the CDR3, the DNA is TGTGCCAGCAGCTTGGGGACGGGGAGGCAGCCCCAGCATTTT. Translating it yields CASSLGTGRQPQHF.

The chain couples TRBV4-1 to TRBJ1-4, with 9 nucleotides matching TRBD1. The CDR3 covers 15 residues. Trimming cost V 4 bases and J 4 bases; bases outside gene matches: 4. Germline V gene lookup returns CDR1 MGHRA and CDR2 YSYEKL. In DNA, the CDR3 is TGCGCCAGCAGCCGCCCGGGACAGGGTAATGAAAAACTGTTTTTT. Its translation: CASSRPGQGNEKLFF.

The genes are TRBV4-2 and TRBJ2-7, with 12 bases aligning to TRBD1. With 6 bases clipped from V and 0 bases from J, the junction kept 9 bases outside the gene matches. The CDR3 contains 17 residues. Germline V gene lookup returns CDR1 LGHNA and CDR2 YNFKEQ. The CDR3 protein is CASSRDRGRSSSYEQYF. The CDR3 nucleotides read TGTGCCAGCAGTCGGGACAGGGGGCGTTCGAGCTCCTACGAGCAGTACTTC.

CDR3 sequence reads: CASSRSGGTDTQYF. The DNA for the CDR3 is TGTGCCAGCAGCCGCAGCGGGGGCACAGATACGCAGTATTTT. This sequence joins TRBV3-1 (or the pseudogene TRBV3-2) and TRBJ2-3; 7 bases line up with TRBD2. This CDR3 region has 14 residues. Germline assignment: CDR1 LGHDT and CDR2 YNNKEL (reference sequence). V lost 4 bases, J lost 1 base, and 2 bases stayed unmatched.

This chain joins TRBV30 and TRBJ2-4; TRBD2 aligns across 13 bases. J was trimmed by 16 bases and V by 0 bases; bases with no gene match: 6. Germline V CDR1 and CDR2: GTSNPN, SVGIG (reference sequence). The CDR3 is 13 amino acids. CDR3 DNA sequence: TGTGCCTGGAGTGTAACTAGCGGGGGGGCCGGATACTTC. This codes for CAWSVTSGGAGYF.

V is TRBV5-6 and J is TRBJ2-7; the D gene is possibly TRBD1 (5 bases). The length of the CDR3 is 13 residues. Germline loops: CDR1 SGHDT, CDR2 YYEEEE. V lost 2 bases, J lost 5 bases, and 11 bases lay in between. The chain's CDR3 is CASSLGVSNEQYF. The CDR3 DNA sequence: TGTGCCAGCAGCTTAGGGGTTAGCAACGAGCAGTACTTC.

This rearrangement joins TRBV18 to TRBJ2-3; TRBD1 agrees at 7 bases. The CDR3 is 14 amino acids. Germline values: CDR1 KGHSH, CDR2 LQKENI. V lost 2 bases, J lost 4 bases, and 3 bases stayed unmatched. The CDR3 nucleotides read TGTGCCAGCTCACCAGAGGGGGCGTCAGATACGCAGTATTTT. As protein: CASSPEGASDTQYF.

CDR3 sequence (DNA): TGTGCCTGGAGTGTACTACGGGTGAACACTGAAGCTTTCTTT. Its translation: CAWSVLRVNTEAFF. This chain links TRBV30 with TRBJ1-1; D uncertain. Trimming cost V 0 bases and J 0 bases, with 8 bases left between them. Germline CDR1 reads GTSNPN; CDR2 reads SVGIG (reference sequence). The CDR3 runs 14 residues.

The genes are TRBV11-2 and TRBJ2-7, with D maybe TRBD1 (6 bases). The CDR3 runs to 15 residues. The germline CDR1 and CDR2 sequences are SGHAT and FQNNGV. Between the trimmed V and J ends, which lost 1 base and 5 bases, there was a span of 15 bases. CDR3 coding DNA: TGTGCCAGCAGCTTAGGAGGGACACGGGCTCACGAGCAGTACTTC. This codes for CASSLGGTRAHEQYF.

The V call is TRBV2, the J call TRBJ1-6; perhaps TRBD1 as D (6 bases). V gave up 6 bases and J gave up 6 bases, with 9 bases separating them. This CDR3 is 13 amino acids long. CDR1 and CDR2 from the germline V gene are SNHLY and FYNNEI. CDR3 amino acids: CASRDSVNSPLHF. The CDR3 DNA is TGTGCCAGCAGGGACAGCGTTAATTCACCCCTCCACTTT.